These T cell receptor beta chains were read from a single sample in a study of blood T cell repertoires in COVID-19. Assay used: immunoSEQ multiplex PCR; TCRdb lists only in-frame clones, some missing. The sample yields roughly 130,000 clones, about 88% seen once. The sample was peripheral blood. These receptor sequences come from a man aged 55 to 70 with COVID-19, enrolled during active disease. Each CDR3 is given with its conserved first and last residue. The D gene is left open where the match is weak.

J gene | D gene | V gene | CDR3 DNA | CDR3 protein
TRBJ2-7 | TRBD2 | TRBV5-4 | TGTGCCAGCAGCCCCGGGGATAGCGGGAGTTTCTACGAGCAGTACTTC | CASSPGDSGSFYEQYF
TRBJ2-2 | TRBD1 | TRBV7-3 | TGTGCCAGCAGGACCGGGACAGGGGACGCCGGGGAGCTGTTTTTT | CASRTGTGDAGELFF
TRBJ2-7 | - | TRBV18 | TGTGCCAGCTCACCTCCTGGTGAGAGAGGGAGCTACGAGCAGTACTTC | CASSPPGERGSYEQYF
TRBJ2-7 | - | TRBV5-4 | TGTGCCAGCAACCGTGACAACTACGAGCAGTACTTC | CASNRDNYEQYF
TRBJ1-6 | TRBD1 | TRBV19 | TGTGCCAGTAGTAAGGACAGGGTGAATTCACCCCTCCACTTT | CASSKDRVNSPLHF
TRBJ1-1 | - | TRBV29-1 | TGCAGCGTTGTACAGAGGAACACTGAAGCTTTCTTT | CSVVQRNTEAFF
TRBJ2-3 | TRBD2 | TRBV20-1 | TGCAGTGCTAGTGGTCGTCTAGCGGGAGCAGATACGCAGTATTTT | CSASGRLAGADTQYF
TRBJ1-3 | - | TRBV7-2 | TGTGCCAGCAGCGTCGACAGACCACACTCTGGAAACACCATATATTTT | CASSVDRPHSGNTIYF
TRBJ2-1 | TRBD2 | TRBV19 | TGTGCCAGTACCATACTAGCGGGAGGAGGTAATGAGCAGTTCTTC | CASTILAGGGNEQFF
TRBJ2-3 | TRBD2 | TRBV30 | TGTGCCTGGAGCGTAGCGGGAGGGGCAGATACGCAGTATTTT | CAWSVAGGADTQYF
TRBJ2-1 | - | TRBV18 | TGTGCCAGCTCACCAAATAGCGGACATACCTACAATGAGCAGTTCTTC | CASSPNSGHTYNEQFF
TRBJ2-3 | TRBD1 | TRBV4-1 | TGCGCCAGCAGCCAGGGTATCGGGACAGGGATCCTAGATACGCAGTATTTT | CASSQGIGTGILDTQYF
TRBJ1-5 | TRBD1 | TRBV7-8 | TGTGCCAGCAGCTGGCGACAGGGGGTGGGTCAGCCCCAGCATTTT | CASSWRQGVGQPQHF
TRBJ1-6 | TRBD1 | TRBV19 | TGTGCCAGTAGTCCTAAAGTGGGGGACAGGGCATCCTATAATTCACCCCTCCACTTT | CASSPKVGDRASYNSPLHF
TRBJ2-2 | TRBD1 | TRBV3-1/TRBV3-2 | TGTGCCAGCAGCCAAGTCGGTCAGGGGGAATGGACCGGGGAGCTGTTTTTT | CASSQVGQGEWTGELFF
TRBJ1-1 | - | TRBV12-3/TRBV12-4 | TGTGCCAGCAGCCCAGGGGTGAACACTGAAGCTTTCTTT | CASSPGVNTEAFF
TRBJ2-7 | TRBD2 | TRBV14 | TGTGCCAGCAGCCAAGACGCCGGGACTAGCGTCTACGAGCAGTACTTC | CASSQDAGTSVYEQYF
TRBJ1-2 | TRBD1 | TRBV2 | TGTGCCAGCAGTGGCCTGACAGGGGGCGGTAGCTACACCTTC | CASSGLTGGGSYTF
TRBJ2-3 | TRBD1 | TRBV6-2/TRBV6-3 | TGTGCCAGCAGTCCAACCGGGCAGGGGGCGCTAGGAGATACGCAGTATTTT | CASSPTGQGALGDTQYF
TRBJ2-7 | - | TRBV7-8 | TGTGCCAGCAGCTTAGCGGGAGTGGAACCTGAGGGATACGAGCAGTACTTC | CASSLAGVEPEGYEQYF
TRBJ2-7 | - | TRBV30 | TGTGCCTGGACACCCGGACTGGTAAAATACGAGCAGTACTTC | CAWTPGLVKYEQYF